This T cell receptor beta chain was identified in a study of T cells in Graves' hyperthyroidism and ophthalmopathy (dated by TCRdb to the late 2010s). About the study as a whole: Peripheral blood was collected at initial diagnosis, before any treatment. TCR Vbeta CDR3 sequencing of 130 to 150 peripheral blood samples (43 ophthalmopathy, approximately 80 hyperthyroidism and 17 progressor patients) is reported in the paper. The 100 or so discovery patients were divided at random into training and test sets in a 7:3 ratio. Prospective prediction of ophthalmopathy was tested in an independent validation cohort consisting of under 20 hyperthyroidism patients and around 16 patients who later progressed to ophthalmopathy. Thyroid tissue and blood T-cell repertoires from about six Graves' hyperthyroidism patients were also compared in the study. To identify TCR V-J signatures that set the groups apart, the researchers used a discovery cohort of more than 95 patients, made up of 40 to 45 with Graves' ophthalmopathy and 55 to 65 with stable Graves' hyperthyroidism. Following sampling, methimazole starting at 30 mg daily was given to hyperthyroidism patients, and high-dose intravenous methylprednisolone was given to ophthalmopathy patients.

What the work shows at the level of the full study, not this receptor alone: In validation, the model predicted progression to ophthalmopathy with approximately 71% sensitivity and around 72% specificity, a median of about 6 months before onset. No statistical method was used to set the sample size in advance, and investigators knew the group allocation. A 13 V-J signature model separated ophthalmopathy from stable hyperthyroidism, with nearly 90% sensitivity and 81.08% specificity in cross-validation and 80%/75% in testing. Most expanded thyroid clonotypes (frequency above 0.001) were also detected in blood, suggesting blood repertoires may reflect thyroid immune responses.

Graves' hyperthyroidism was defined as stable when no progression to ophthalmopathy occurred over 18 months of follow-up. Hyperthyroidism patients were aged 18 to 65 years and newly diagnosed, with disease duration of less than 2 months. Any patient with an uncontrolled infection, another autoimmune disease, pregnancy or lactation was excluded. Diagnoses were established on the basis of clinical symptoms, serum thyroxine and TRAb, thyroid ultrasound, and orbital computed tomography. PBMCs were isolated from about 9.1 ml of fresh peripheral blood by Ficoll-Paque density gradient centrifugation. Total RNA was extracted using Trizol reagent, and RNA quality was assessed on an Agilent 2100 Bioanalyzer. Based on the germline V gene, the CDR1 and CDR2 sequences are SGHRS and YFSETQ. V and J lose 4 bases and 0 bases, and a span of 20 bases separates them. Including the terminal cysteine and phenylalanine, the CDR3 comprises 17 residues. Only the CDR3 DNA stays, 51 bases, in frame from base 1.

Amplification of TCR beta CDR3 regions was carried out from RNA transcripts. The first round of RT-PCR for the TCR CDR3 was performed with the HTBI primer set and the Qiagen OneStep RT-PCR kit. Libraries were constructed in a second round of multiplex PCR, after which size selection and purification were performed. Sequencing of the libraries was done on an Illumina HiSeq2000 using paired-end 100 bp reads. The study's own analysis went as follows. Raw data were processed with SOAPnuke, discarding reads with adapters, uncalled bases, mean Phred below 15, or no exact constant-primer or identifier match. COPE v1.2.5 was used to merge high-quality paired reads, and clonotypes were defined as unique nucleotide sequences. Clonotypes were aligned to IMGT TRBV, TRBD and TRBJ reference segments using MiTCR v1.1. The analysis included only V-J combinations with a frequency above 0.0001, which together covered more than 99% of the repertoires. The TCS score was defined as the ratio of F50 (clonal expansion) to E x V (chaos), calculated using BLOSUM62-based TCRdist between CDR3 peptides within each V-J. Welch's t-statistics and random forest reduced roughly 530 V-J features to 10 to 15, which were used in a naive Bayes classifier (R e1071). TCRdb reworked the public reads: Q25 trimming with fastp, MiXCR clone assembly, productive beta chains retained. Identical CDR3 proteins give one entry, which carries the most common genes and DNA. For this entry, the V and J calls and clone size follow TCRdb and not the study's own pipeline. For this sample there are under 400,000 distinct CDR3 sequences; approximately 25% appear just once. The ten largest clones capture 73% of the sample.

Details on this clonotype: Its recognized antigen is unknown. Per-base qualities were not stored, and no clone one base away is much larger.

The chain uses TRBV5-1 and TRBJ2-7, with an unclear D gene assignment. The origin of this receptor is a middle-aged man with Graves' hyperthyroidism. Sequenced input: blood. The DNA is TGCGCCAGCAGCGCGGAAGAATGGGCGGCTTCCTCCTACGAGCAGTACTTC. The translation is CASSAEEWAASSYEQYF. The CDR3 plus the reference TRBV5-1 and TRBJ2-7 genes for the other parts give the full variable domain: KAGVTQTPRYLIKTRGQQVTLSCSPISGHRSVSWYQQTPGQGLQFLFEYFSETQRNKGNFPGRFSGRQFSNSRSEMNVSTLELGDSALYLCASSAEEWAASSYEQYFGPGTRLTVT.